Each of the 21 T cell receptor beta chains below was sequenced from the same sample in a study of blood T cell repertoires in COVID-19. Some clones are missing from TCRdb's copy, which holds only in-frame ones; the method was immunoSEQ multiplex PCR. This table has some 45,000 clones, almost 85% appearing once. Source material: peripheral blood. All receptors derive from a woman aged 60-75 years with acute or convalescent COVID-19.

The V call is TRBV19, the J call TRBJ1-1, with unresolved D. The length of the CDR3 is 10 residues. Germline V gene lookup returns CDR1 LNHDA and CDR2 SQIVND (reference sequence). The germline V and J ends were trimmed by 11 bases and 5 bases, with 9 bases remaining between them. CDR3 DNA: TGTGCCTATGAGAGGACTGAAGCTTTCTTT. Translated: CAYERTEAFF.

The chain carries TRBV7-9 and TRBJ2-3; 10 nucleotides agree with TRBD1. There are 15 residues in the CDR3. Germline V CDR1 and CDR2: SEHNR, FQNEAQ (reference sequence). V was pared by 6 bases and J by 4 bases, with 7 bases of the junction left unmatched. The CDR3 region has the DNA TGTGCCAGCAGGTACTCCGGGACAGGGGCAGATACGCAGTATTTT. Amino acid sequence: CASRYSGTGADTQYF.

This clone was picked up a small number of times. The V call is TRBV18, the J call TRBJ1-2, with D perhaps matching TRBD1 (5 bases). The CDR3 extends over 14 amino acids. V was clipped by 6 bases and J by 8 bases, with 19 bases between them. Germline values: CDR1 KGHSH, CDR2 LQKENI. The CDR3 reads CASSPPGGVTGYTF. CDR3 sequence (DNA): TGTGCCAGCTCCCCCCCGGGGGGTGTAACCGGCTACACCTTC.

The chain has TRBV7-3 and TRBJ2-2, with TRBD1 matching over 7 bases. V dropped 5 bases and J dropped 4; count of bases not matched to a gene: 4. Germline loops: CDR1 SGHTA, CDR2 FQGTGA. This CDR3 has 14 residues. The chain's CDR3 is CASSPGQITGELFF. The CDR3 coding sequence is TGTGCCAGCAGCCCGGGACAGATCACCGGGGAGCTGTTTTTT. The full variable domain, in which reference TRBV7-3 and TRBJ2-2 provide the parts outside the CDR3, is GAGVSQTPSNKVTEKGKYVELRCDPISGHTALYWYRQSLGQGPEFLIYFQGTGAADDSGLPNDRFFAVRPEGSVSTLKIQRTERGDSAVYLCASSPGQITGELFFGEGSRLTVL.

This clone occurred once. The CDR3 region has the DNA TGTGCCTGCGAAAGCACGGGGAATGAGCAGTTCTTC. This encodes CACESTGNEQFF. The rearrangement links TRBV30 to TRBJ2-1; D perhaps matches TRBD2 (5 bases). V was trimmed by 6 bases and J by 7 bases, leaving 13 bases between them. The germline gives CDR1 GTSNPN, CDR2 SVGIG (reference sequence). The CDR3 covers 12 residues.

The chain combines TRBV9 with TRBJ2-1, with 14 positions matching TRBD2. After removal of 0 bases from V and 7 bases from J, the junction contained 3 bases not matched to a gene. The CDR3 is made up of 16 amino acids. Germline values: CDR1 SGDLS, CDR2 YYNGEE. The CDR3: CASSVEGTSGGNEQFF. CDR3 in DNA: TGTGCCAGCAGCGTAGAGGGGACTAGCGGGGGTAATGAGCAGTTCTTC. The complete variable domain, with remaining parts taken from reference TRBV9 and TRBJ2-1, reads DSGVTQTPKHLITATGQRVTLRCSPRSGDLSVYWYQQSLDQGLQFLIQYYNGEERAKGNILERFSAQQFPDLHSELNLSSLELGDSALYFCASSVEGTSGGNEQFFGPGTRLTVL.

The chain links TRBV18 to TRBJ2-1; tentatively, D is TRBD2 (6 bases). CDR1 and CDR2 (germline): KGHSH, LQKENI. CDR3 size: 18 residues. V shed 4 bases and J shed 5 bases, with 24 bases lying between them. The CDR3 DNA is TGTGCCAGCTCACGACGGCCGGACACCGGTGGAGGGGACAATGAGCAGTTCTTC. Amino acids: CASSRRPDTGGGDNEQFF.

V gene TRBV6-2 or TRBV6-3 combines with J gene TRBJ1-1; maybe TRBD1 (5 bases). Germline loops: CDR1 MNHEY, CDR2 SVGEGT. The V and J ends lost 2 bases and 6 bases respectively, with 19 bases between them. The CDR3 loop spans 16 amino acids. As DNA, the CDR3 is TGTGCCAGCAGTTACCGTGTGGGGGGAAAGGAGGCTGAAGCTTTCTTT. Residues: CASSYRVGGKEAEAFF.

This rearrangement joins TRBV19 to TRBJ1-2, with D possibly being TRBD1 (5 bases). Trimming cost V 4 bases and J 5 bases, with 14 bases left between them. Germline loops: CDR1 LNHDA, CDR2 SQIVND (reference sequence). The CDR3 spans 14 residues. CDR3 amino acids: CASSTRQPPYGYTF. Written as DNA, the CDR3 is TGTGCCAGTAGTACCCGACAGCCCCCTTATGGCTACACCTTC.

The chain links TRBV2 to TRBJ2-4; D perhaps matches TRBD1 (6 bases). Germline CDR1 reads SNHLY; CDR2 reads FYNNEI. The CDR3 is 16 residues long. V gave up 6 bases and J gave up 0 bases, with 15 bases separating them. The DNA for the CDR3 is TGTGCCAGCAGCCGCCACAGGGTCCTAGCCAAAAACATTCAGTACTTC. This translates into CASSRHRVLAKNIQYF.

This chain uses TRBV10-3 with TRBJ1-4, with D possibly being TRBD1 (6 bases). The ends were cut back, 4 bases at V and 1 base at J, with 13 bases in the middle. Germline CDR1 ENHRY, CDR2 SYGVKD. The CDR3 extends over 16 amino acids. This CDR3 is CAISASSQGTNEKLFF. The CDR3 DNA reads as TGTGCCATCAGTGCGTCCTCACAGGGAACTAATGAAAAACTGTTTTTT.

The rearrangement joins TRBV6-6 to TRBJ2-3; TRBD1 matches at 7 bases. This CDR3 is built from 15 residues. V lost 7 bases, J lost 3 bases, and 10 bases stayed unmatched. Germline assignment: CDR1 MNHNY and CDR2 SVGAGI (reference sequence). The CDR3 coding sequence is TGTGCCAGCACTCGAGGGGGCTTTGGTACAGATACGCAGTATTTT. Protein sequence: CASTRGGFGTDTQYF.

CDR3 coding DNA: TGTGCCAGCAGCTCTGTCCGGGACAGGAGCTCCTATAATTCACCCCTCCACTTT. Protein sequence: CASSSVRDRSSYNSPLHF. J is TRBJ1-6 and V is TRBV5-6; 8 bases align to TRBD1. Germline V gives CDR1 SGHDT, CDR2 YYEEEE. Unmatched junction bases numbered 8, after V lost 3 bases and J lost 0 bases. CDR3 length: 18 amino acids.

V usage is TRBV7-2 and J usage is TRBJ2-5, with 9 positions matching TRBD1. The trim removed 5 bases at V and 7 bases at J, leaving 11 bases unmatched. This CDR3 comprises 15 residues. Germline loops: CDR1 SGHTA, CDR2 FQGNSA. CDR3 amino acids: CASSLQGAKLGTQYF. As DNA, the CDR3 is TGTGCCAGCAGCCTACAGGGGGCTAAACTGGGGACCCAGTACTTC.

V is TRBV29-1 and J is TRBJ2-2, with a possible D match to TRBD1 (5 bases). Germline V lookup: CDR1 SQVTM, CDR2 ANQGSEA. V dropped 7 bases and J dropped 2 bases, with 14 bases sitting between them. This CDR3 has 14 residues. The CDR3: CSALPDRNTGELFF. DNA of the CDR3: TGCAGCGCCCTACCCGACAGAAACACCGGGGAGCTGTTTTTT.

The chain has TRBV6-2 or TRBV6-3 and TRBJ1-3; maybe TRBD1 (5 bases). Germline CDR1 is MNHEY and CDR2 is SVGEGT. The CDR3 extends over 18 amino acids. With 4 bases removed from V and 0 bases from J, the gap between germline ends came to 19 bases. The CDR3 protein is CASSSTVLTRDSGNTIYF. As DNA, the CDR3 is TGTGCCAGCAGTTCCACCGTTTTGACCAGGGACTCTGGAAACACCATATATTTT.

The sample holds a few counts of this clone. The rearrangement links TRBV4-2 to TRBJ2-7; 7 bases line up with TRBD1. The length of the CDR3 is 14 residues. The V gene end was trimmed by 1 base and the J gene end by 8 bases; junction bases not matched to a gene: 8. CDR1 and CDR2 from the germline V gene are LGHNA and YNFKEQ. In DNA, the CDR3 is TGTGCCAGCAGCCAAGCATCAGGGGGTCTTAAGCAGTACTTC. This sequence encodes CASSQASGGLKQYF.

The rearrangement uses TRBV6-4 and TRBJ2-1; maybe TRBD2 (7 bases). Trimming removed 0 bases from V and 5 bases from J, with 11 bases in between. The CDR3 runs to 15 residues. Germline values: CDR1 MRHNA, CDR2 SNTAGT. CDR3 sequence: CASSDSRGGHNEQFF. The CDR3 region has the DNA TGTGCCAGCAGTGACTCTAGGGGGGGCCACAATGAGCAGTTCTTC.

This chain joins TRBV4-3 and TRBJ1-2, with D perhaps TRBD1 (6 bases). Trimming took 7 bases from V and 1 from J, leaving 10 bases between them. This CDR3 is built from 13 residues. Germline assignment: CDR1 LGHNA and CDR2 YSLEER. CDR3 nucleotide sequence: TGCGCCAGCAACACAGGGAGTAACTATGGCTACACCTTC. Protein sequence: CASNTGSNYGYTF.

The chain joins TRBV4-3 to TRBJ2-3, with 12 bases matching TRBD2. Germline CDR1 LGHNA, CDR2 YSLEER. The trim removed 0 bases at V and 4 bases at J, leaving 5 bases unmatched. The length of the CDR3 is 17 residues. CDR3 amino acids: CASSQDTSGGLADTQYF. CDR3 sequence (DNA): TGCGCCAGCAGCCAAGATACTAGCGGGGGGTTGGCAGATACGCAGTATTTT.

The V gene is TRBV5-1, the J gene TRBJ2-3, with 9 bases matching TRBD1. With 2 bases clipped from V and 2 bases from J, the junction kept 3 bases outside the gene matches. CDR3 length: 15 residues. Germline V gene data show CDR1 as SGHRS and CDR2 as YFSETQ. DNA for the CDR3: TGCGCCAGCAGCTTAGGGACAGGGTACACAGATACGCAGTATTTT. This codes for CASSLGTGYTDTQYF.